Following are 4 T cell receptor beta chains from one sample sequenced in a study of blood T cell repertoires in COVID-19. The table came from immunoSEQ multiplex PCR; TCRdb's copy has only in-frame clones and leaves some out. The sample contains around 33,000 clones, more than 70% of which appear only once. The sequenced material came from peripheral blood. The source of these receptors is a human donor in a cohort sampled during active COVID-19.

The CDR3 bases are TGTGCCAGCAGCCCAGGAAGCTCTGGAAACACCATATATTTT. Translating it yields CASSPGSSGNTIYF. This chain connects TRBV3-1 (or the pseudogene TRBV3-2) to TRBJ1-3; D is ambiguous. This CDR3 comprises 14 residues. Trimming removed 4 bases at V and 0 bases at J, with 7 bases between. CDR1 is LGHDT, CDR2 YNNKEL, per germline (reference sequence).

This clone was observed a handful of times. V is TRBV29-1 and J is TRBJ2-2, with a weak D call TRBD1 (6 bases). CDR1 and CDR2 (germline): SQVTM, ANQGSEA. The ends were cut back, 2 bases at V and 4 bases at J, with 8 bases in the middle. There are 13 residues in the CDR3. DNA for the CDR3: TGCAGCGTTGAAATGGACAGCACCGGGGAGCTGTTTTTT. It translates to CSVEMDSTGELFF.

The chain recombines TRBV12-3 or TRBV12-4 with TRBJ2-5; possibly TRBD1 for D (5 bases). Trimming took 6 bases from V and 7 from J, leaving 15 bases between them. CDR3 length equals 13 residues. CDR3 sequence: CASSLGRAGTQYF. Written as DNA, the CDR3 is TGTGCCAGCAGCCTTGGCAGGGCTGGGACCCAGTACTTC.

Here the CDR3 reads CASSLMSSGNTIYF. CDR3 sequence (DNA): TGTGCCAGCAGCCTTATGTCCTCTGGAAACACCATATATTTT. The chain uses TRBV3-1 (or the pseudogene TRBV3-2) and TRBJ1-3, with D unclear. The germline V gene encodes CDR1 LGHDT and CDR2 YNNKEL (reference sequence). The CDR3 loop spans 14 amino acids. Between the trimmed V and J ends, which lost 4 bases and 0 bases, there was a span of 7 bases.